These 23 T cell receptor beta chains originate from one sample sequenced in a study of T cell repertoires in cytomegalovirus infection. The antigens for these receptors are not known. One entry per CDR3 protein, called by TCRdb with MiXCR from the reads. The table has just under 500,000 distinct CDR3 sequences, around 35% seen once. Sequenced here: cultured PBMCs, sampled from culture after CMV antigen stimulation. The receptors originated from a human donor in good health (CMV status not recorded). Some clones in this sample may be carry-over from other donors' samples.

The CDR3 protein is CASSIKMTGGSGELFF. DNA of the CDR3: TGTGCCAGTAGTATAAAAATGACAGGGGGGTCCGGGGAGCTGTTTTTT. This chain connects TRBV19 to TRBJ2-2; TRBD1 agrees at 9 bases. V lost 2 bases, J lost 6 bases, and 7 bases stayed unmatched. Germline assignment: CDR1 LNHDA and CDR2 SQIVND (reference sequence). The CDR3 is made up of 16 amino acids.

The V call is TRBV7-8, the J call TRBJ2-1, with D hard to call. This CDR3 comprises 16 residues. The germline CDR1 and CDR2 sequences are SGHVS and FQNEAQ. V was cut by 5 bases and J by 1 base, with 15 bases left in between. CDR3 sequence (DNA): TGTGCCAGCAGCCTATATACTGGTAGTTCCTACAATGAGCAGTTCTTC. It is translated as CASSLYTGSSYNEQFF.

As concerns this clonotype: A read error may account for a junction end that differs from germline. V gene TRBV6-6 combines with J gene TRBJ1-2; D is possibly TRBD1 (5 bases). Germline-derived CDR1 and CDR2 are MNHNY and SVGAGI (reference sequence). The CDR3 extends over 15 amino acids. CDR3 DNA: TGTACCAGCAGTTACGGCGGGGCCTCAGGGAATGGCTACACCTTC. This translates into CTSSYGGASGNGYTF.

This clonotype has a handful of counts. The rearrangement joins TRBV4-1 to TRBJ1-3, with no clear D. The CDR3 spans 17 residues. Germline CDR1 is MGHRA and CDR2 is YSYEKL. V was trimmed by 1 base and J by 0 bases, leaving 13 bases between them. CDR3 nucleotides: TGCGCCAGCAGCCAAGGAGGAGCCCGAAGCTCTGGAAACACCATATATTTT. It yields the protein CASSQGGARSSGNTIYF.

V and J are TRBV23-1 and TRBJ2-3; TRBD2 matches at 11 bases. TRBV23-1 falls under the ORF class, with uncertain function. The CDR3 runs 18 residues. The trim removed 2 bases at V and 3 bases at J, leaving 10 bases unmatched. The CDR3 sequence is CASSQTNTSGRLTDTQYF. In DNA, the CDR3 is TGCGCCAGCAGTCAAACGAACACTAGCGGGAGATTAACAGATACGCAGTATTTT.

The table lists this clonotype with a few counts. The rearrangement links TRBV25-1 to TRBJ2-3; 9 nucleotides match TRBD2. The CDR3 has 17 amino acids. V shed 3 bases and J 2 bases; nucleotides not matched to a gene: 9. Germline CDR1 reads MGHDK; CDR2 reads SYGVNS. Here the CDR3 reads CASSDPLSGRSTDTQYF. DNA for the CDR3: TGTGCCAGCAGTGACCCTCTCAGCGGGAGGTCCACAGATACGCAGTATTTT. Combining the CDR3 with reference TRBV25-1 and TRBJ2-3 gives the whole variable domain EADIYQTPRYLVIGTGKKITLECSQTMGHDKMYWYQQDPGMELHLIHYSYGVNSTEKGDLSSESTVSRIRTEHFPLTLESARPSHTSQYLCASSDPLSGRSTDTQYFGPGTRLTVL.

This clonotype was seen a few times. The chain has TRBV14 and TRBJ2-3; 8 bases line up with TRBD2. Trimming at V came to 0 bases and at J to 7 bases, leaving 6 bases not matched to a gene. Looked up from germline, CDR1 is SGHDN and CDR2 is FVKESK. The CDR3 spans 15 residues. The DNA of the CDR3 is TGTGCCAGCAGCCAAGAAACCGGGAGGGGGTATACGCAGTATTTT. Its protein is CASSQETGRGYTQYF.

J is TRBJ1-1 and V is TRBV7-6; D gene ambiguous. Deletions cut 1 base from V and 7 bases from J, with 10 bases between. The CDR3 spans 13 residues. Germline V gene sequence: CDR1 SGHVS, CDR2 FNYEAQ. This CDR3 is CASSLGGGGEAFF. CDR3 sequence (DNA): TGTGCCAGCAGCTTAGGCGGCGGCGGTGAAGCTTTCTTT. Full variable domain (rest looked up from reference TRBV7-6 and TRBJ1-1): GAGVSQSPRYKVTKRGQDVALRCDPISGHVSLYWYRQALGQGPEFLTYFNYEAQQDKSGLPNDRFSAERPEGSISTLTIQRTEQRDSAMYRCASSLGGGGEAFFGQGTRLTVV.

J is TRBJ1-5 and V is TRBV6-1; a possible D gene is TRBD1 (5 bases). CDR1 and CDR2 from the germline V gene are MNHNS and SASEGT. V lost 2 bases and J 0 bases, leaving 11 bases between the germline ends. The CDR3 consists of 16 residues. DNA for the CDR3: TGTGCCAGCAGTGAACCCCGGACACATAGCAATCAGCCCCAGCATTTT. Amino acids: CASSEPRTHSNQPQHF.

V usage is TRBV12-3 or TRBV12-4 and J usage is TRBJ1-3, with D perhaps matching TRBD1 (5 bases). CDR3 length: 16 amino acids. With 6 bases removed from V and 4 bases from J, the gap between germline ends came to 19 bases. For the CDR3, the DNA is TGTGCCAGCAGCCGAGGGGCGGAGATCGGAGGAAACACCATATATTTT. It translates to CASSRGAEIGGNTIYF.

This clonotype was found many times. The J gene is TRBJ2-3, the V gene TRBV7-2; TRBD2 agrees at 12 bases. Germline assignment: CDR1 SGHTA and CDR2 FQGNSA. V lost 5 bases, J lost 4 bases, and 10 bases stayed unmatched. The length of the CDR3 is 17 residues. The CDR3 protein is CASSLNPSGRAADTQYF. The DNA of the CDR3 is TGTGCCAGCAGCCTTAACCCTAGCGGGAGGGCGGCAGATACGCAGTATTTT.

This rearrangement joins TRBV6-8 to TRBJ2-1; 13 bases are shared with TRBD2. J was trimmed by 6 bases and V by 6 bases; bases with no gene match: 8. The V gene's germline CDR1 is MNHGY and CDR2 SAAAGT. This CDR3 has 16 amino acids. The CDR3 sequence is CASRYLGLAGSNEQFF. The CDR3 bases are TGTGCCAGCAGGTACCTGGGACTAGCGGGAAGCAATGAGCAGTTCTTC.

There are a few counts of this clonotype. This chain joins TRBV6-2 or TRBV6-3 and TRBJ2-1, with a possible D match to TRBD2 (6 bases). Germline loops: CDR1 MNHEY, CDR2 SVGEGT. V was trimmed by 6 bases and J by 3 bases, leaving 21 bases between them. The CDR3 is made up of 17 amino acids. In DNA, the CDR3 is TGTGCCAGCAGGAATCGTATAAAGCGGGTTAACTACAATGAGCAGTTCTTC. This translates into CASRNRIKRVNYNEQFF.

The table lists this clonotype with a few counts. The gene calls are TRBV7-2 and TRBJ2-7; possible D gene TRBD2, 6 bases. CDR3 length: 15 amino acids. Trimming removed 5 bases at V and 1 base at J, with 15 bases between. Germline lookup yields CDR1 SGHTA and CDR2 FQGNSA. In DNA form, the CDR3 reads TGTGCCAGCAGCCCCGGGGGTTCGAGGTCCTACGAGCAGTACTTC. Encoded protein: CASSPGGSRSYEQYF.

The chain employs TRBV4-2 and TRBJ2-1; TRBD2 matches at 11 bases. CDR1 LGHNA and CDR2 YNFKEQ come from the germline V gene. With 6 bases clipped from V and 4 bases from J, the junction kept 5 bases outside the gene matches. This CDR3 contains 15 residues. The CDR3 is CASRSLAGGYNEQFF. Written as DNA, the CDR3 is TGTGCCAGCAGGTCCCTAGCGGGAGGTTACAATGAGCAGTTCTTC.

This clonotype was picked up one time. The rearrangement uses TRBV20-1 and TRBJ1-2; D not certain. The germline gives CDR1 DFQATT, CDR2 SNEGSKA (reference sequence). V dropped 3 bases and J dropped 3 bases, with 5 bases sitting between them. This CDR3 contains 11 residues. The CDR3 DNA reads as TGCAGTGCTAGTAACGACTATGGCTACACCTTC. The encoded protein is CSASNDYGYTF.

The chain employs TRBV7-3 and TRBJ2-7, with TRBD2 matching 10 bases. CDR3 length: 15 amino acids. After removal of 5 bases from V and 3 bases from J, the junction contained 7 bases not matched to a gene. CDR1 is SGHTA and CDR2 is FQGTGA in the germline V gene. CDR3 loop: CASSLSSGGNYEQYF. DNA for the CDR3: TGTGCCAGCAGCCTCTCTAGCGGGGGCAACTACGAGCAGTACTTC.

In DNA form, the CDR3 reads TGTGCCAGCAGCTTGTGGCTCGGGGGCTACAATGAGCAGTTCTTC. Amino acid sequence: CASSLWLGGYNEQFF. The J gene is TRBJ2-1, the V gene TRBV5-4; possibly TRBD2 for D (6 bases). Germline loops: CDR1 SGHNT, CDR2 YYREEE (reference sequence). This CDR3 comprises 15 residues. V was cut by 1 base and J by 3 bases, with 11 bases left in between.

This clonotype was detected only a few times. The chain employs TRBV12-3 or TRBV12-4 and TRBJ1-1; D might be TRBD1 (5 bases). Trimming removed 5 bases at V and 3 bases at J, with 13 bases between. The length of the CDR3 is 14 residues. The CDR3 here is CASSPGTDHTEAFF. As DNA, the CDR3 is TGTGCCAGCAGTCCCGGGACGGACCACACTGAAGCTTTCTTT.

The chain has TRBV12-3 or TRBV12-4 and TRBJ1-2; D gene uncertain. CDR3 size: 13 residues. Trimming took 5 bases from V and 4 from J, leaving 11 bases between them. This chain's CDR3 is CASSPIPSYGYTF. CDR3 bases: TGTGCCAGCAGTCCCATACCTTCCTATGGCTACACCTTC.

Points on this clonotype: Being one base from a much bigger clone, this may be a read error. The gene calls are TRBV29-1 and TRBJ1-1, with no clear D. The CDR3 consists of 11 residues. Trimming pared 4 bases from V and 1 base from J, leaving 4 bases between. Germline V gene data show CDR1 as SQVTM and CDR2 as ANQGSEA. The CDR3 region has the DNA TGCAGCGTTGTCAGGAACACTGAAGCTTTCTTT. Translating it yields CSVVRNTEAFF.

This clonotype was recorded many times. This chain connects TRBV7-2 to TRBJ1-6, with a weak D call TRBD1 (6 bases). Trimming pared 5 bases from V and 4 bases from J, leaving 15 bases between. The CDR3 covers 16 residues. Germline-derived CDR1 and CDR2 are SGHTA and FQGNSA. CDR3 residues: CASSLGGQLYNSPLHF. Written as DNA, the CDR3 is TGTGCCAGCAGCCTCGGTGGACAGCTATATAATTCACCCCTCCACTTT. Filled out from reference TRBV7-2 and TRBJ1-6, the complete variable domain reads GAGVSQSPSNKVTEKGKDVELRCDPISGHTALYWYRQSLGQGLEFLIYFQGNSAPDKSGLPSDRFSAERTGGSVSTLTIQRTQQEDSAVYLCASSLGGQLYNSPLHFGNGTRLTVT.

This clonotype was seen a few times. The chain recombines TRBV6-1 with TRBJ1-2; tentative D call: TRBD1 (6 bases). The V end was cut by 3 bases, the J end by 6 bases, with 17 bases between. This CDR3 comprises 15 residues. The V gene's germline CDR1 is MNHNS and CDR2 SASEGT. The chain's CDR3 is CASSDSGATGHGYTF. Written as DNA, the CDR3 is TGTGCCAGCAGTGATTCAGGGGCGACGGGCCATGGCTACACCTTC.